This T cell receptor beta chain was sequenced for a study of control samples from healthy donors and cancer patients. CDR3 length: 15 amino acids. Germline CDR1 and CDR2: LGHNT and FRNRAP. Trimming left V 4 bases short and J 6 bases short, with 16 bases between. This clone was detected a few times. The table came from immunoSEQ multiplex PCR; TCRdb's copy has only in-frame clones and leaves some out. The table includes approximately 98,000 clones, approximately 84% detected once. The receptor was derived from a man between 18 and 29 years old in good health. Sequences were obtained from blood. The rearrangement uses TRBV12-5 and TRBJ1-5, with D perhaps matching TRBD1 (5 bases). The CDR3 reads CASGSGTPQGQPQHF. The DNA of the CDR3 is TGTGCTAGTGGTTCAGGGACCCCCCAAGGTCAGCCCCAGCATTTT.